These 22 T cell receptor beta chains were sequenced from one sample in a study of blood T cells in healthy people across ages. A J-beta primer mix and a sample-barcoded 5' primer were used in a second PCR of roughly 6 to 11 cycles. In TCRdb, the 5' RACE reads were re-called with MiXCR into one record per CDR3 protein. Of some 670,000 distinct CDR3 sequences listed, around 52% are singletons. What was sequenced was blood. Receptor source: a woman aged 80 or over in good health.

The chain couples TRBV12-3 or TRBV12-4 to TRBJ1-3; no reliable D call. Trimming took 4 bases from V and 5 from J, leaving 12 bases between them. This CDR3 contains 14 residues. The CDR3 region has the DNA TGTGCCAGCAGTTCTCAACCCCTGAGAAACACCATATATTTT. Translating it yields CASSSQPLRNTIYF.

The chain couples TRBV20-1 to TRBJ2-1; D unresolved. The CDR3 totals 12 residues. V was trimmed by 1 base and J by 8 bases, leaving 9 bases between them. The germline V gene encodes CDR1 DFQATT and CDR2 SNEGSKA (reference sequence). The CDR3 loop is CSARGRGDEQFF. The CDR3 bases are TGCAGTGCTAGAGGGAGAGGTGATGAGCAGTTCTTC.

The J gene is TRBJ2-7, the V gene TRBV28; D gene ambiguous. V was clipped by 0 bases and J by 0 bases, with 6 bases between them. This CDR3 contains 14 residues. CDR1 MDHEN and CDR2 SYDVKM come from the germline V gene. As DNA, the CDR3 is TGTGCCAGCAGTTTATGGGGGTCCTCCTACGAGCAGTACTTC. Translation gives CASSLWGSSYEQYF.

The gene calls are TRBV27 and TRBJ1-6, with 9 nucleotides matching TRBD1. Germline loops: CDR1 MNHEY, CDR2 SMNVEV (reference sequence). The ends lost 3 bases at V and 11 bases at J; junction bases unmatched: 8. The CDR3 covers 15 residues. The CDR3 DNA reads TGTGCCAGCAGTTTTGACCGGGACAGGGCTGCACCCCTCCACTTT. It is translated as CASSFDRDRAAPLHF.

The chain couples TRBV5-1 to TRBJ2-5; D is unclear. The CDR3 runs to 13 residues. Germline CDR1 and CDR2: SGHRS and YFSETQ. The CDR3 bases are TGCGCTACCGGGCTCACCACCGGAGAGACCCAGTACTTC. Amino acid sequence: CATGLTTGETQYF.

On this clonotype: This may come from a read error, since a much larger clone is one base off. The V call is TRBV7-2, the J call TRBJ2-7; D gene uncertain. The end of the DNA is better explained by TRBJ2-5, so the J call may be wrong. Germline CDR1 SGHTA, CDR2 FQGNSA. There are 14 residues in the CDR3. CDR3 residues: CTSSLSRAKETQYF. In DNA, the CDR3 is TGTACCAGCAGCTTAAGCCGGGCAAAAGAGACCCAGTACTTC.

On this clonotype itself: A much larger clone is a single base away; this may be a read error. The V call is TRBV2, the J call TRBJ2-1, with 8 bases lining up with TRBD2. Germline V CDR1 and CDR2: SNHLY, FYNNEI. V shed 6 bases and J 15 bases; nucleotides not matched to a gene: 10. CDR3 length: 12 amino acids. DNA for the CDR3: TGTGCCAGCAGGGGGACTAGTCCCCTGGGGTTCTTC. Protein product: CASRGTSPLGFF.

The gene calls are TRBV20-1 and TRBJ2-3; 9 positions match TRBD2. Germline V gene sequence: CDR1 DFQATT, CDR2 SNEGSKA (reference sequence). The CDR3 loop spans 14 amino acids. Trimming took 0 bases from V and 3 from J; bases not matched to a gene: 1. The CDR3 DNA sequence: TGCAGTGCTAGAGAAAGCGGGGGGACAGATACGCAGTATTTT. It specifies CSARESGGTDTQYF.

The CDR3 DNA follows: TGTGCCCGGACCCTGACAGGGGGCGAAACTGAAGCTTTCTTT. It encodes CARTLTGGETEAFF. The chain is built from TRBV30 and TRBJ1-1, with 10 bases fitting TRBD1. This CDR3 is 14 amino acids long. The germline CDR1 and CDR2 sequences are GTSNPN and SVGIG (reference sequence). Losses at the gene ends were 8 bases for V and 5 bases for J; bases not matched to a gene: 11. Combining the CDR3 with reference TRBV30 and TRBJ1-1 gives the whole variable domain SQTIHQWPATLVQPVGSPLSLECTVEGTSNPNLYWYRQAAGRGLQLLFYSVGIGQISSEVPQNLSASRPQDRQFILSSKKLLLSDSGFYLCARTLTGGETEAFFGQGTRLTVV.

The chain joins TRBV5-1 to TRBJ2-3, with D possibly TRBD1 on 5 matching bases. V was clipped by 4 bases and J by 1 base, with 10 bases between them. CDR3 length: 14 residues. Per germline, CDR1 SGHRS and CDR2 YFSETQ. The CDR3 sequence: CASSIGHRTDTQYF. CDR3 bases: TGCGCCAGCAGCATAGGACACCGCACAGATACGCAGTATTTT.

On this clonotype itself: This may be a read error, as it is one base from a much larger clone. The V call is TRBV3-1, the J call TRBJ2-7; TRBD2 agrees at 8 bases. Germline trimming cut 4 bases from V and 7 bases from J; bases unmatched to any gene: 12. The CDR3 consists of 15 residues. Germline V lookup: CDR1 LGHDT, CDR2 YNNKEL (reference sequence). The CDR3 region is CASSLKTSARNEQYF. CDR3 DNA sequence: TGTGCCAGCAGCCTGAAGACTAGCGCGAGGAATGAGCAGTACTTC.

This chain connects TRBV29-1 to TRBJ2-1, with TRBD1 matching 7 bases. This CDR3 contains 12 residues. Germline V gives CDR1 SQVTM, CDR2 ANQGSEA. The J segment lost 9 bases and the V segment lost 7 bases, leaving 9 bases of the junction unmatched. The CDR3 coding sequence is TGCAGCGCTTCGACAGGGAAGGGTGAGCAGTTCTTC. It is translated as CSASTGKGEQFF.

This clonotype was recorded only once. V and J are TRBV10-3 and TRBJ2-7; 7 bases line up with TRBD1. Germline lookup yields CDR1 ENHRY and CDR2 SYGVKD. After removal of 3 bases from V and 4 bases from J, the junction contained 12 bases not matched to a gene. This CDR3 has 16 amino acids. CDR3 loop: CAISESAGTEDYEQYF. The CDR3 nucleotides read TGTGCCATCAGTGAATCCGCCGGGACAGAGGATTACGAGCAGTACTTC.

The chain combines TRBV6-5 with TRBJ2-3, with D perhaps TRBD2 (7 bases). Germline V lookup: CDR1 MNHEY, CDR2 SVGAGI. V lost 3 bases and J lost 1, with 17 bases in between. The CDR3 loop spans 17 amino acids. The chain's CDR3 is CASSYSAGASGTDTQYF. For the CDR3, the DNA is TGTGCCAGCAGTTATTCCGCGGGGGCTTCCGGCACAGATACGCAGTATTTT.

In DNA form, the CDR3 reads TGCGCCAGCAGCCAAGCAGCACTCACCTACGAGCAGTACTTC. This encodes CASSQAALTYEQYF. V is TRBV4-1 and J is TRBJ2-7, with D unclear. The V gene lost 1 base and the J gene lost 2 bases, with 9 bases spanning the gap. From germline, CDR1 is MGHRA and CDR2 YSYEKL. The CDR3 covers 14 residues.

Note on this clonotype: A read error may explain this, as a much larger clone is one base away. The chain joins TRBV20-1 to TRBJ2-7; 9 bases are shared with TRBD1. Germline lookup yields CDR1 DFQATT and CDR2 SNEGSKA (reference sequence). The V and J ends lost 5 bases and 4 bases, in that order; junction bases with no gene match: 9. The CDR3 totals 14 residues. CDR3 region: CSADVGQGRYEQYF. The CDR3 DNA reads as TGCAGTGCTGACGTGGGACAGGGTCGTTACGAGCAGTACTTC.

This clonotype occurred a few times. A much more abundant neighbour one base away suggests this may be a read error. The chain employs TRBV5-1 and TRBJ2-1; D is undetermined. The end of the DNA fits TRBJ2-7 better, so the J call may be wrong. The V gene's germline CDR1 is SGHRS and CDR2 YFSETQ. The CDR3 contains 16 residues. CDR3 amino acids: CASSLEGRSSYNEQYF. The CDR3 nucleotides are TGCGCCAGCAGCTTGGAGGGCAGGAGCTCCTACAATGAGCAGTACTTC.

The chain is built from TRBV18 and TRBJ2-2; a weak D match, TRBD2 (5 bases). Trimming cost V 1 base and J 2 bases, with 8 bases left between them. The CDR3 is made up of 15 amino acids. CDR1 KGHSH and CDR2 LQKENI come from the germline V gene. CDR3 nucleotide sequence: TGTGCCAGCTCACCACTTCTAGCCAACACCGGGGAGCTGTTTTTT. Translation: CASSPLLANTGELFF. Full variable domain (rest looked up from reference TRBV18 and TRBJ2-2): NAGVMQNPRHLVRRRGQEARLRCSPMKGHSHVYWYRQLPEEGLKFMVYLQKENIIDESGMPKERFSAEFPKEGPSILRIQQVVRGDSAAYFCASSPLLANTGELFFGEGSRLTVL.

The chain links TRBV14 to TRBJ1-2, with TRBD1 as a possible D gene (5 bases). CDR1 and CDR2 (germline): SGHDN, FVKESK. Trimming removed 2 bases from V and 8 bases from J, with 12 bases in between. The CDR3 is made up of 13 amino acids. The CDR3 region has the DNA TGTGCCAGCAGCCAAATTCCAGGGTTCGGCTACACCTTC. Protein product: CASSQIPGFGYTF.

The table lists this clonotype with many counts. The V and J genes are TRBV29-1 and TRBJ2-1; possible D gene TRBD2, 6 bases. Germline CDR1 is SQVTM and CDR2 is ANQGSEA. CDR3 length equals 13 residues. Trimming removed 7 bases from V and 4 bases from J, with 14 bases in between. The CDR3 spells CSARGDSYNEQFF. As DNA, the CDR3 is TGCAGCGCCCGAGGGGACTCTTACAATGAGCAGTTCTTC.

This clonotype occurred many times. The gene calls are TRBV20-1 and TRBJ2-7; the match to TRBD1 covers 8 bases. The CDR3 totals 12 residues. Germline V lookup: CDR1 DFQATT, CDR2 SNEGSKA (reference sequence). V shed 6 bases, J shed 2 bases, and the junction held 3 bases outside the gene matches. The CDR3 DNA reads TGCAGTGCCCGGACAGGGCCCTACGAGCAGTACTTC. Protein: CSARTGPYEQYF.

Many counts were recorded for this clonotype. V gene TRBV5-1 combines with J gene TRBJ2-5, with D maybe TRBD2 (5 bases). With the DNA end fitting TRBJ2-7 better, the J assignment may be wrong. This CDR3 comprises 11 residues. Germline V gives CDR1 SGHRS, CDR2 YFSETQ. The CDR3 is CASSLANEQYF. DNA for the CDR3: TGCGCCAGCAGCCTAGCAAACGAGCAGTACTTC.